The clone carrying this TCR beta chain was detected a few times. Its antigen is not known. This sample stems from a study of T cells after yellow fever vaccination. CDR3 length: 13 residues. V shed 5 bases and J shed 8 bases, with 15 bases lying between them. The V gene's germline CDR1 is MDHEN and CDR2 SYDVKM. 5'RACE template switching added a universal primer site and UMIs to TCR cDNA. Via MiXCR, TCRdb re-called the 5' RACE reads, giving one row per CDR3 protein. The sample has some 560,000 distinct CDR3 sequences; 15% to 20% are singletons. Findings and caveats of the study: Overlap between CD4 and CD8 compartments was detected for a small share of clonotypes. It was the secondary response that reached its peak faster, day 5 versus 15, but it was weaker.

J is TRBJ1-2 and V is TRBV28, with D maybe TRBD1 (5 bases). Here the sequenced sample was PBMCs, taken 15 days after the yellow fever booster vaccination. This sequence was found in a man aged 25-45 years who received the YFV17D yellow fever vaccine. DNA for the CDR3: TGTGCCAGCAGTCCGTCAAAGGGGATGGGCTACACCTTC. Protein: CASSPSKGMGYTF.